This T cell receptor beta chain came from a study of prognosis after radiotherapy for stage I lung cancer. In this sample, this clonotype turned up many times. This CDR3 spans 16 amino acids. V lost 5 bases to trimming and J lost 2 bases, with 16 bases between them. Germline assignment: CDR1 SEHNR and CDR2 FQNEAQ (reference sequence). Multiplex PCR in two rounds served to amplify TCR beta CDR3 from genomic DNA. TRBV and TRBJ genes each had their own specific primers in first-round PCR. TCRdb fed the multiplex PCR reads into MiXCR, producing one record per CDR3 protein. The data hold 30,000 to 40,000 distinct CDR3 sequences, with 25% to 40% observed a single time.

This sequence joins TRBV7-9 and TRBJ2-1; D not resolved. The clonotype comes from a donor aged 50 or older with non-small cell lung cancer. Sample: PBMCs, taken before or after stereotactic body radiation therapy (not recorded which). The CDR3 loop reads CASSQTPRRPYNEQFF. DNA for the CDR3: TGTGCCAGCAGCCAAACCCCGAGACGCCCCTACAATGAGCAGTTCTTC. Full variable domain (missing parts from reference TRBV7-9 and TRBJ2-1): DTGVSQNPRHKITKRGQNVTFRCDPISEHNRLYWYRQTLGQGPEFLTYFQNEAQLEKSRLLSDRFSAERPKGSFSTLEIQRTEQGDSAMYLCASSQTPRRPYNEQFFGPGTRLTVL.